These 2 T cell receptor beta chains came from one sample sequenced in a study of T cells in Graves' hyperthyroidism and ophthalmopathy. RNA transcripts served as the template for amplifying TCR beta CDR3 regions. In the first-round RT-PCR of the TCR CDR3, the HTBI primer set was used. In TCRdb, the multiplex PCR reads were re-called with MiXCR into one record per CDR3 protein. The sample records some 510,000 distinct CDR3 sequences, around 42% being singletons. Material: peripheral blood or thyroid tissue (not recorded which). The source of these receptors is a woman aged 18-35 years with Graves' hyperthyroidism.

In its sample, this clonotype was seen a few times. This chain links TRBV7-2 with TRBJ1-5; TRBD1 matches at 8 bases. CDR3 size: 13 residues. Germline V lookup: CDR1 SGHTA, CDR2 FQGNSA. Trimming cost V 3 bases and J 7 bases; bases outside gene matches: 2. The CDR3 loop is CASSLTGVQPQHF. The CDR3 nucleotides read TGTGCCAGCAGCTTGACAGGGGTGCAGCCCCAGCATTTT.

V and J are TRBV2 and TRBJ2-7; TRBD2 might be the D (6 bases). The CDR3 length is 16 residues. Trimming removed 6 bases from V and 0 bases from J, with 18 bases in between. The germline gives CDR1 SNHLY, CDR2 FYNNEI. CDR3 region: CASSRDVFGGSYEQYF. The CDR3 DNA reads as TGTGCCAGCAGCCGAGATGTTTTCGGGGGCTCCTACGAGCAGTACTTC.